The text below deals with one TCR beta chain. Its antigen is not identified. This sample was taken from a study of CD8 T cells in Susac syndrome. The study, taken as a whole, reports: The TCR sequencing and HLA analysis in the study involved a relatively small number of individuals, as the study acknowledged.

Negative isolation was applied to CD8+ and CD4+ T cells, and FACS enrichment was applied to TEMRA cells. Trimming pared 2 bases from V and 2 bases from J, leaving 9 bases between. The germline CDR1 and CDR2 sequences are MGHRA and YSYEKL. The CDR3 covers 14 residues. The RNA input was roughly 0.5 to 1 ug, and it was reverse transcribed with random hexamers. One entry per CDR3 protein, called by TCRdb with MiXCR from the immunoSEQ multiplex PCR reads. The sample has around 150,000 distinct CDR3 sequences, roughly 94% seen once; the top ten hold about 0.15%. Sequencing was performed on CD4+ T cells from PBMCs. This TCR derives from a human donor with Susac syndrome. V is TRBV4-1 and J is TRBJ1-2; no clear D. The CDR3 bases are TGCGCCAGCAGCCAAATTTCACAGAACTATGGCTACACCTTC. Translated, it gives CASSQISQNYGYTF.